This entry lists 15 T cell receptor beta chains sequenced from one sample in a study of T cell repertoires in cytomegalovirus infection. TCRdb reprocessed the reads via MiXCR and lists one record per CDR3 protein. The sample consists of about 740,000 distinct CDR3 sequences, 35% to 45% of them appearing once. Sequencing was carried out using PBMCs. All receptors derive from a human donor in good health (CMV status not recorded). Some clones in this sample may be carry-over from other donors' samples.

This clonotype turned up a few times. The genes are TRBV3-1 and TRBJ1-2; 7 positions agree with TRBD1. The CDR3 runs 13 residues. Germline CDR1 is LGHDT and CDR2 is YNNKEL (reference sequence). With V trimmed by 2 bases and J by 6 bases, 3 bases remained unmatched. CDR3 in amino acids: CASSQRQGDGYTF. The CDR3 DNA follows: TGTGCCAGCAGCCAACGACAGGGAGATGGCTACACCTTC.

This sequence joins TRBV28 and TRBJ2-1; TRBD2 aligns across 8 bases. The CDR3 totals 15 residues. The trim removed 4 bases at V and 8 bases at J, leaving 10 bases unmatched. Germline-derived CDR1 and CDR2 are MDHEN and SYDVKM. This chain's CDR3 is CASSSPGTSNHEQFF. The CDR3 coding sequence is TGTGCCAGCAGTTCTCCCGGGACTAGTAACCATGAGCAGTTCTTC. The complete variable domain, with remaining parts taken from reference TRBV28 and TRBJ2-1, reads DVKVTQSSRYLVKRTGEKVFLECVQDMDHENMFWYRQDPGLGLRLIYFSYDVKMKEKGDIPEGYSVSREKKERFSLILESASTNQTSMYLCASSSPGTSNHEQFFGPGTRLTVL.

There are many counts of this clonotype. The junction differs from germline at one of its ends, possibly a read error. The chain is built from TRBV7-7 and TRBJ1-6; perhaps TRBD1 as D (5 bases). The CDR3 is 15 residues long. Germline loops: CDR1 SSHAT, CDR2 FNYEAQ (reference sequence). The chain's CDR3 is CASSLATDPSSPLHF. Here the CDR3 DNA reads TGTGCTAGCAGCTTAGCGACAGATCCGAGTTCACCCCTCCACTTT.

The CDR3: CASSQEPETVETQYF. The CDR3 DNA reads as TGTGCCAGCAGCCAAGAACCGGAGACGGTTGAGACCCAGTACTTC. V usage is TRBV4-2 and J usage is TRBJ2-5; D is uncertain. The V end lost 0 bases, the J end lost 5 bases, and 13 bases lay between the germline ends. The germline gives CDR1 LGHNA, CDR2 YNFKEQ. The CDR3 consists of 15 residues.

The chain links TRBV7-2 to TRBJ1-2, with TRBD1 matching 7 bases. V gave up 5 bases and J gave up 5 bases; unmatched junction bases: 8. Germline loops: CDR1 SGHTA, CDR2 FQGNSA. This CDR3 comprises 14 residues. For the CDR3, the DNA is TGTGCCAGCAGCCGCGGGACAGACGATTATGGCTACACCTTC. Amino acids: CASSRGTDDYGYTF. The full variable domain, its missing parts supplied by reference TRBV7-2 and TRBJ1-2, is GAGVSQSPSNKVTEKGKDVELRCDPISGHTALYWYRQSLGQGLEFLIYFQGNSAPDKSGLPSDRFSAERTGGSVSTLTIQRTQQEDSAVYLCASSRGTDDYGYTFGSGTRLTVV.

In DNA form, the CDR3 reads TGTGCCAGCAGCCCCCGACAGGGACACGTCCAAGAGACCCAGTACTTC. Translation gives CASSPRQGHVQETQYF. The chain uses TRBV7-9 and TRBJ2-5, with 7 bases aligning to TRBD1. The germline V gene encodes CDR1 SEHNR and CDR2 FQNEAQ (reference sequence). V shed 5 bases, J shed 1 base, and the junction held 10 bases outside the gene matches. The CDR3 consists of 16 residues.

The chain is built from TRBV28 and TRBJ1-1, with TRBD1 matching 10 bases. This CDR3 spans 16 amino acids. Germline CDR1 MDHEN, CDR2 SYDVKM. With 6 bases clipped from V and 5 bases from J, the junction kept 12 bases outside the gene matches. CDR3 residues: CASRLPGTGEETEAFF. In DNA form, the CDR3 reads TGTGCCAGCAGACTACCCGGGACAGGGGAAGAAACTGAAGCTTTCTTT.

A few counts support this clonotype. The V call is TRBV28, the J call TRBJ2-5, with D possibly called TRBD1 or TRBD2 (5 bases each). CDR3 length: 14 amino acids. The V and J ends lost 5 bases and 4 bases respectively, with 14 bases between them. Germline CDR1 reads MDHEN; CDR2 reads SYDVKM. The CDR3: CASSPLGAGETQYF. As DNA, the CDR3 is TGTGCCAGCAGTCCCCTCGGGGCGGGAGAGACCCAGTACTTC. The full variable domain, rest sourced from reference TRBV28 and TRBJ2-5, is DVKVTQSSRYLVKRTGEKVFLECVQDMDHENMFWYRQDPGLGLRLIYFSYDVKMKEKGDIPEGYSVSREKKERFSLILESASTNQTSMYLCASSPLGAGETQYFGPGTRLLVL.

A few counts support this clonotype. V gene TRBV19 combines with J gene TRBJ1-2; D unclear. The CDR3 consists of 14 residues. CDR1 and CDR2 from the germline V gene are LNHDA and SQIVND (reference sequence). Trimming removed 3 bases from V and 1 base from J, with 9 bases in between. For the CDR3, the DNA is TGTGCCAGTAGTATTCGGCTTATTAACTATGGCTACACCTTC. Its translation: CASSIRLINYGYTF.

This clonotype was detected a few times. This rearrangement joins TRBV7-8 to TRBJ2-7; weak D call: TRBD2 (7 bases). The CDR3 runs to 12 residues. Trimming took 10 bases from V and 5 from J, leaving 15 bases between them. The germline gives CDR1 SGHVS, CDR2 FQNEAQ. The CDR3 DNA reads as TGTGCCACCGCCGGGGGGCTGGACGAGCAGTACTTC. Translation: CATAGGLDEQYF. Using reference TRBV7-8 and TRBJ2-7 for the parts outside the CDR3, the full variable domain is GAGVSQSPRYKVAKRGQDVALRCDPISGHVSLFWYQQALGQGPEFLTYFQNEAQLDKSGLPSDRFFAERPEGSVSTLKIQRTQQEDSAVYLCATAGGLDEQYFGPGTRLTVT.

This clonotype was seen more than once but under ten times. The DNA of the CDR3 is TGTGCCAGCAGCTTAGGGGGCGTTTGGTACGAGCAGTACTTC. This translates into CASSLGGVWYEQYF. This chain joins TRBV7-2 and TRBJ2-7, with a tentative D call TRBD1 (5 bases). The CDR3 loop spans 14 amino acids. Germline loops: CDR1 SGHTA, CDR2 FQGNSA. Trimming cost V 1 base and J 4 bases, with 11 bases left between them.

The J gene is TRBJ2-2, the V gene TRBV28; TRBD1 or TRBD2 may be the D gene (5 bases each). The V gene lost 5 bases and the J gene lost 0 bases, with 13 bases spanning the gap. The CDR3 covers 16 residues. The germline V gene encodes CDR1 MDHEN and CDR2 SYDVKM. CDR3 DNA sequence: TGTGCCAGCAGTATACCGGGACCGACGAACACCGGGGAGCTGTTTTTT. This sequence encodes CASSIPGPTNTGELFF.

The chain carries TRBV12-3 or TRBV12-4 and TRBJ1-5; the match to TRBD1 covers 9 bases. Losses at the gene ends were 3 bases for V and 0 bases for J; bases not matched to a gene: 9. The CDR3 has 18 amino acids. The CDR3 protein is CASSFFGTGIYSNQPQHF. Here the CDR3 DNA reads TGTGCCAGCAGTTTTTTCGGGACAGGGATTTATAGCAATCAGCCCCAGCATTTT.

V is TRBV6-2 or TRBV6-3 and J is TRBJ2-5; 12 bases line up with TRBD2. The CDR3 length is 16 residues. J was trimmed by 5 bases and V by 5 bases; bases with no gene match: 9. Per the germline V gene, CDR1 is MNHEY and CDR2 is SVGEGT. The CDR3 region is CASSPPSGRAGETQYF. The CDR3 DNA is TGTGCCAGCAGTCCTCCTAGCGGGAGGGCCGGGGAGACCCAGTACTTC.

The chain is built from TRBV5-1 and TRBJ1-1; tentatively, D is TRBD1 (5 bases). The CDR3 length is 15 residues. CDR1 and CDR2 from the germline V gene are SGHRS and YFSETQ. With 5 bases removed from V and 5 bases from J, the gap between germline ends came to 19 bases. CDR3 nucleotide sequence: TGCGCCAGCAGTTCGACGGCAGGGAGGGAAACTGAAGCTTTCTTT. It translates to CASSSTAGRETEAFF.